These 22 T cell receptor beta chains were all obtained from the same sample, sequenced in a study of cytomegalovirus exposure and HLA in healthy donors. The PCR employed 60 Vbeta primers together with 13 Jbeta primers. The assay was immunoSEQ multiplex PCR, and TCRdb's table has in-frame clones only and misses some. The sample contains 59,000 or so clones, less than 85% of which appear only once. Sequencing was performed on PBMCs. These receptors all come from a man aged 30 to 39 in good health and CMV-seropositive.

Here the CDR3 DNA reads TGTGCCAGCAGCCCCTCAGGTGGACAGGGAGCAAAACTGTTTTTT. This sequence encodes CASSPSGGQGAKLFF. The chain carries TRBV7-2 and TRBJ1-4; 8 bases agree with TRBD1. Losses at the gene ends were 5 bases for V and 10 bases for J; bases not matched to a gene: 12. Germline CDR1 is SGHTA and CDR2 is FQGNSA. This CDR3 is built from 15 residues.

The chain is built from TRBV2 and TRBJ2-2, with D possibly TRBD2 on 6 matching bases. The germline CDR1 and CDR2 sequences are SNHLY and FYNNEI. This CDR3 has 15 amino acids. Between the trimmed V and J ends, which lost 7 bases and 2 bases, there was a span of 14 bases. CDR3 in amino acids: CASMTGGGNTGELFF. CDR3 coding DNA: TGTGCCAGCATGACCGGGGGTGGCAACACCGGGGAGCTGTTTTTT.

This clone was seen a handful of times. The gene calls are TRBV19 and TRBJ1-5; perhaps TRBD1 as D (6 bases). Germline CDR1 reads LNHDA; CDR2 reads SQIVND (reference sequence). V was pared by 3 bases and J by 6 bases, with 6 bases between. The CDR3 sequence is 12 residues long. CDR3 nucleotide sequence: TGTGCCAGTAGTATGGGGGCTCAGCCCCAGCATTTT. It is translated as CASSMGAQPQHF. The variable domain in full, with the rest retrieved from reference TRBV19 and TRBJ1-5, is DGGITQSPKYLFRKEGQNVTLSCEQNLNHDAMYWYRQDPGQGLRLIYYSQIVNDFQKGDIAEGYSVSREKKESFPLTVTSAQKNPTAFYLCASSMGAQPQHFGDGTRLSIL.

This chain links TRBV5-1 with TRBJ1-1, with TRBD1 as a possible D gene (5 bases). This CDR3 contains 16 residues. Trimming removed 0 bases at V and 6 bases at J, with 18 bases between. Germline values: CDR1 SGHRS, CDR2 YFSETQ. The CDR3 here is CASSLDVGGAWSEAFF. The CDR3 nucleotides read TGCGCCAGCAGCTTGGATGTAGGAGGGGCATGGTCTGAAGCTTTCTTT.

The rearrangement joins TRBV7-8 to TRBJ1-5; 9 nucleotides align to TRBD1. CDR3 length equals 17 residues. With 5 bases clipped from V and 1 base from J, the junction kept 9 bases outside the gene matches. CDR1 is SGHVS, CDR2 FQNEAQ, per germline. Here the CDR3 reads CASSLLGQGRSNQPQHF. The CDR3 DNA sequence: TGTGCCAGCAGCCTCCTGGGACAGGGTAGAAGCAATCAGCCCCAGCATTTT.

This sequence joins TRBV7-9 and TRBJ2-7, with 7 bases matching TRBD1. CDR1 and CDR2 from the germline V gene are SEHNR and FQNEAQ (reference sequence). The CDR3 spans 14 residues. J gave up 1 base and V 6 bases, and 6 bases lay outside the gene matches. CDR3 nucleotides: TGTGCCAGCAGTCGGACAGGCCATTCCTACGAGCAGTACTTC. Protein: CASSRTGHSYEQYF.

V gene TRBV29-1 combines with J gene TRBJ1-1, with 7 bases lining up with TRBD1. Germline CDR1 SQVTM, CDR2 ANQGSEA. Trimming removed 0 bases from V and 6 bases from J; junction bases left unmatched: 1. CDR3 length equals 12 residues. The CDR3 loop is CSVEEQGPEAFF. The CDR3 DNA sequence: TGCAGCGTTGAAGAACAGGGGCCTGAAGCTTTCTTT.

The chain carries TRBV15 and TRBJ1-1; D perhaps matches TRBD1 (6 bases). V was clipped by 0 bases and J by 1 base, with 9 bases between them. The CDR3 is made up of 15 amino acids. In germline, CDR1 is LNHNV, CDR2 YYDKDF (reference sequence). The CDR3 DNA follows: TGTGCCACCAGCAGAGACTTGACAGGGAACACTGAAGCTTTCTTT. Protein sequence: CATSRDLTGNTEAFF.

In its sample, this clone was seen many times. The V and J genes are TRBV6-5 and TRBJ1-1; 7 bases map to TRBD1. The CDR3 is 13 residues long. Germline V CDR1 and CDR2: MNHEY, SVGAGI. V gave up 5 bases and J gave up 6 bases; unmatched junction bases: 6. CDR3 residues: CASSKTGWAEAFF. In DNA, the CDR3 is TGTGCCAGCAGTAAGACAGGGTGGGCTGAAGCTTTCTTT.

The V and J genes are TRBV6-5 and TRBJ1-2; D not resolved. V was cut by 6 bases and J by 5 bases, with 13 bases left in between. Germline CDR1 MNHEY, CDR2 SVGAGI. The CDR3 is made up of 13 amino acids. The CDR3 loop reads CASSSTVSYGYTF. CDR3 coding DNA: TGTGCCAGCAGCTCTACAGTGAGTTATGGCTACACCTTC.

The chain links TRBV7-2 to TRBJ1-2; TRBD1 matches 7 bases. This CDR3 comprises 16 residues. The V gene end was trimmed by 5 bases and the J gene end by 4 bases; junction bases not matched to a gene: 13. Germline CDR1 and CDR2: SGHTA and FQGNSA. As DNA, the CDR3 is TGTGCCAGCAGCCCCAGGGACAGCCTAATCTTCTATGGCTACACCTTC. This sequence encodes CASSPRDSLIFYGYTF.

In this sample, this clone turned up a few times. The V gene is TRBV6-5, the J gene TRBJ1-2; 8 bases fit TRBD1. The CDR3 has 12 amino acids. The junction had 5 bases not matched to a gene; V was cut back by 7 bases and J by 7 bases. Per the germline V gene, CDR1 is MNHEY and CDR2 is SVGAGI. CDR3 amino acids: CASNGQGFGYTF. In nucleotides, the CDR3 is TGTGCCAGCAATGGACAGGGCTTTGGCTACACCTTC.

The chain uses TRBV6-5 and TRBJ1-1; D uncertain. Germline-derived CDR1 and CDR2 are MNHEY and SVGAGI. The CDR3 totals 11 residues. Trimming took off 6 bases at V and 7 bases at J, with 9 bases between the two ends. In DNA, the CDR3 is TGTGCCAGCAGGAGACGGGATGAAGCTTTCTTT. Translating it yields CASRRRDEAFF.

This rearrangement joins TRBV2 to TRBJ2-1; TRBD2 matches at 10 bases. The CDR3 has 16 residues. Germline values: CDR1 SNHLY, CDR2 FYNNEI. J was trimmed by 9 bases and V by 6 bases; bases with no gene match: 14. This CDR3 is CASREGASGGPGEQFF. The CDR3 DNA is TGTGCCAGCAGGGAGGGCGCTAGCGGGGGACCGGGTGAGCAGTTCTTC.

This chain connects TRBV6-5 to TRBJ1-2; D remains unclear. The CDR3 length is 13 residues. V dropped 6 bases and J dropped 0 bases, with 8 bases sitting between them. The germline CDR1 and CDR2 sequences are MNHEY and SVGAGI. The CDR3 DNA is TGTGCCAGCAGACTCCAAGCTAACTATGGCTACACCTTC. It yields the protein CASRLQANYGYTF.

This chain's CDR3 is CALGQAGHVNSPLHF. The DNA for the CDR3 is TGTGCCTTGGGACAGGCCGGGCATGTGAATTCACCCCTCCACTTT. This chain links TRBV30 with TRBJ1-6, with 8 positions matching TRBD1. CDR3 length: 15 amino acids. Germline lookup yields CDR1 GTSNPN and CDR2 SVGIG (reference sequence). V lost 7 bases to trimming and J lost 7 bases; unmatched junction nucleotides: 12.

This rearrangement joins TRBV4-3 to TRBJ1-2, with TRBD1 matching 9 bases. From germline, CDR1 is LGHNA and CDR2 YSLEER. Trimming at V came to 2 bases and at J to 8 bases, leaving 9 bases not matched to a gene. This CDR3 comprises 15 residues. The CDR3 region has the DNA TGCGCCAGCAGCCAAAATACACAGGGGGCAGGGGGCTACACCTTC. Translation gives CASSQNTQGAGGYTF.

This clone was seen only once. The chain links TRBV6-5 to TRBJ1-6, with D possibly matching TRBD1 (6 bases). Germline V lookup: CDR1 MNHEY, CDR2 SVGAGI. The V end lost 6 bases, the J end lost 7 bases, and 16 bases lay between the germline ends. This CDR3 spans 15 amino acids. The CDR3 DNA sequence: TGTGCCAGCAGCCGACAGGCCTTCTCAAATTCACCCCTCCACTTT. Translated: CASSRQAFSNSPLHF.

The rearrangement joins TRBV30 to TRBJ1-5, with D perhaps TRBD1 (6 bases). Germline CDR1 is GTSNPN and CDR2 is SVGIG (reference sequence). Trimming left V 2 bases short and J 7 bases short, with 12 bases between. There are 13 residues in the CDR3. In nucleotides, the CDR3 is TGTGCCTGGAGTTCAGGGGAAGGGCAGCCCCAGCATTTT. Residues: CAWSSGEGQPQHF.

The J gene is TRBJ1-2, the V gene TRBV2; TRBD1 matches 10 bases. Trimming took 3 bases from V and 5 from J; bases not matched to a gene: 9. The CDR3 length is 16 residues. Germline V gene data show CDR1 as SNHLY and CDR2 as FYNNEI. CDR3 region: CASSDHMTGGVYGYTF. CDR3 DNA: TGTGCCAGCAGTGATCATATGACAGGGGGCGTGTATGGCTACACCTTC.

This chain uses TRBV7-9 with TRBJ1-1; no definite D call. Germline values: CDR1 SEHNR, CDR2 FQNEAQ (reference sequence). V was clipped by 2 bases and J by 3 bases, with 7 bases between them. The CDR3 length is 13 residues. The CDR3 sequence: CASSLSADTEAFF. The CDR3 nucleotides read TGTGCCAGCAGCTTATCCGCGGACACTGAAGCTTTCTTT.

This CDR3 is CASSIPEDRPNTGELFF. In DNA, the CDR3 is TGCGCCAGCAGCATCCCCGAGGACAGACCGAACACCGGGGAGCTGTTTTTT. This rearrangement joins TRBV5-1 to TRBJ2-2; maybe TRBD1 (6 bases). The CDR3 contains 17 residues. V gave up 4 bases and J gave up 0 bases, with 16 bases separating them. Germline CDR1 SGHRS, CDR2 YFSETQ.